There are a few counts of the clone carrying this TCR beta chain. The antigen remains undetermined. This specimen belongs to a study of metastatic and nonmetastatic thyroid tumors. Looking at the study overall: The authors compared repertoires across blood and tumor or nodule tissue from malignant and benign thyroid patients.

MiXCR was used by TCRdb to re-call the PCR reads. The sample has 6,000 to 8,000 clones; 27% are singletons. Germline CDR1 is WSHSY and CDR2 is SAAADI. The CDR3 has 15 amino acids. Trimming stripped 4 bases from V and 10 bases from J, with 17 bases between. All patients were untreated before thyroid surgery. Whole-study results and caveats: Benign nodules reportedly had significantly lower TCR beta diversity than malignant thyroid tumors in blood and tumor.

The TCR comes from a female donor with papillary thyroid cancer or a benign thyroid nodule (not recorded which). Some clones in this sample may be carry-over from other donors' samples. The specimen was adjacent normal tissue. V is TRBV10-2 and J is TRBJ1-6; the D gene is possibly TRBD1 (5 bases). CDR3 sequence: CASSGSAGWGSPLHF. The DNA of the CDR3 is TGCGCCAGCAGTGGATCCGCAGGGTGGGGATCACCCCTCCACTTT.